One and the same sample provided the 25 T cell receptor beta chains below, sequenced in a study of cytomegalovirus exposure and HLA in healthy donors. PCR used 60 Vbeta primers and 13 Jbeta primers. Sequenced by immunoSEQ multiplex PCR; TCRdb stores in-frame clones only, minus some. The data contain fewer than 250,000 clones, 60% to 80% of them singletons. Material for sequencing was PBMCs. These receptors were obtained from a man between 18 and 29 years old in good health and CMV-seronegative.

The V gene is TRBV6-5, the J gene TRBJ2-2; D is perhaps TRBD2 (5 bases). The CDR3 is 15 amino acids. Looked up from germline, CDR1 is MNHEY and CDR2 is SVGAGI. V lost 1 base to trimming and J lost 6 bases, with 12 bases between them. The CDR3 sequence is CASSYFRGLAGELFF. The CDR3 nucleotides are TGTGCCAGCAGTTACTTTCGAGGGTTGGCCGGGGAGCTGTTTTTT.

To note about this clone: The sample holds other DNA sequences that translate to the same CDR3. The V call is TRBV27, the J call TRBJ2-5, with TRBD2 identical over 8 bases. V shed 3 bases, J shed 5 bases, and the junction held 2 bases outside the gene matches. Germline CDR1 reads MNHEY; CDR2 reads SMNVEV (reference sequence). This CDR3 is 13 amino acids long. In DNA, the CDR3 is TGTGCCAGCAGTTTTGGCGGGGGGGAGACCCAGTACTTC. It specifies CASSFGGGETQYF.

This sequence joins TRBV10-3 and TRBJ2-7; tentative D call: TRBD2 (5 bases). V shed 3 bases and J shed 5 bases, with 8 bases lying between them. Germline CDR1 and CDR2: ENHRY and SYGVKD. The CDR3 is made up of 12 amino acids. CDR3: CAISDEGNEQYF. CDR3 DNA: TGTGCCATCAGTGATGAGGGTAACGAGCAGTACTTC.

The CDR3 spells CASSLAGLDFSHNSGNTIYF. The CDR3 DNA reads TGTGCCAGCAGCTTAGCGGGTCTCGACTTCAGCCACAACTCTGGAAACACCATATATTTT. The chain uses TRBV7-8 and TRBJ1-3; D is unclear. The CDR3 runs to 20 residues. Deletions cut 0 bases from V and 0 bases from J, with 21 bases between. CDR1 and CDR2 from the germline V gene are SGHVS and FQNEAQ.

V gene TRBV29-1 combines with J gene TRBJ2-7, with 8 bases aligning to TRBD2. Germline values: CDR1 SQVTM, CDR2 ANQGSEA. CDR3 length: 14 residues. V was clipped by 4 bases and J by 2 bases; unmatched bases: 7. CDR3 residues: CSVAVGGETYEQYF. The CDR3, as DNA: TGCAGCGTTGCGGTCGGGGGGGAGACCTACGAGCAGTACTTC.

The chain is built from TRBV19 and TRBJ2-7; 10 bases fit TRBD1. After removal of 5 bases from V and 7 bases from J, the junction contained 8 bases not matched to a gene. The CDR3 loop spans 14 amino acids. Germline V gene data show CDR1 as LNHDA and CDR2 as SQIVND (reference sequence). The CDR3 protein is CASSRTGGLEEQYF. The CDR3 DNA follows: TGTGCCAGTAGTCGGACAGGGGGTCTGGAAGAGCAGTACTTC.

The chain is built from TRBV6-5 and TRBJ2-5; 11 bases align to TRBD2. Gene TRBJ2-7 matches the end of the DNA better, so the J call may be wrong. Germline V lookup: CDR1 MNHEY, CDR2 SVGAGI. The CDR3 runs to 16 residues. The CDR3 spells CASSYSTSGNSYEQYF. The CDR3 DNA follows: TGTGCCAGCAGTTACTCGACTAGCGGGAACTCCTACGAGCAGTACTTC.

V usage is TRBV4-2 and J usage is TRBJ2-7; 11 nucleotides line up with TRBD1. The junction had 20 bases not matched to a gene; V was cut back by 4 bases and J by 3 bases. The CDR3 consists of 20 residues. Germline V gene lookup returns CDR1 LGHNA and CDR2 YNFKEQ. CDR3 coding DNA: TGTGCCAGCAGCCCTGAAGCCAGGGACAGGGGGAAGTCCTCGCGCTACGAGCAGTACTTC. Its translation is CASSPEARDRGKSSRYEQYF.

This chain connects TRBV11-3 to TRBJ2-5; no clear D gene. Germline CDR1 and CDR2: SGHNT and YENEEA. The CDR3 spans 13 residues. V lost 5 bases to trimming and J lost 0 bases, with 7 bases between them. The CDR3 nucleotides are TGTGCCAGCAGCCTCCAGGACCAAGAGACCCAGTACTTC. This sequence encodes CASSLQDQETQYF.

The chain uses TRBV27 and TRBJ2-3; TRBD2 agrees at 12 bases. This CDR3 has 16 residues. Germline loops: CDR1 MNHEY, CDR2 SMNVEV (reference sequence). Unmatched junction bases numbered 9, after V lost 5 bases and J lost 6 bases. This chain's CDR3 is CASSPTSGRLSDTQYF. The CDR3 DNA reads TGTGCCAGCAGTCCGACTAGCGGGAGATTGTCTGATACGCAGTATTTT.

The chain employs TRBV30 and TRBJ2-1, with no clear D. The CDR3 contains 11 residues. Germline V gene lookup returns CDR1 GTSNPN and CDR2 SVGIG (reference sequence). The V end was cut by 0 bases, the J end by 8 bases, with 5 bases between. DNA of the CDR3: TGTGCCTGGAGTGTAACTTATGAGCAGTTCTTC. This gives the protein CAWSVTYEQFF.

This clone has a single count. The CDR3: CAGTQPREKLFF. CDR3 nucleotide sequence: TGTGCCGGCACCCAACCGCGAGAAAAACTGTTTTTT. The V and J genes are TRBV7-3 and TRBJ1-4; D call uncertain. CDR3 length: 12 residues. Trimming took 11 bases from V and 8 from J, leaving 15 bases between them. Per germline, CDR1 SGHTA and CDR2 FQGTGA.

The chain carries TRBV11-1 and TRBJ2-1; TRBD2 might be the D (7 bases). There are 15 residues in the CDR3. CDR1 and CDR2 from the germline V gene are SGHAT and FQDESV (reference sequence). The germline V and J ends were trimmed by 1 base and 7 bases, with 14 bases remaining between them. The CDR3 coding sequence is TGTGCCAGCAGCTTAGTCCGGGGGGCGAAGAATGAGCAGTTCTTC. It specifies CASSLVRGAKNEQFF.

The chain combines TRBV13 with TRBJ2-5, with TRBD1 as a possible D gene (7 bases). The CDR3 loop spans 13 amino acids. Germline CDR1 and CDR2: PRHDT and FYEKMQ (reference sequence). V lost 1 base and J 11 bases, leaving 14 bases between the germline ends. CDR3 in amino acids: CASSLAGGKEQYF. CDR3 nucleotide sequence: TGTGCCAGCAGCTTAGCAGGGGGGAAGGAGCAGTACTTC.

This clone was seen a handful of times. The chain is built from TRBV5-4 and TRBJ2-7, with 7 bases identical to TRBD1. Trimming at V came to 2 bases and at J to 3 bases, leaving 8 bases not matched to a gene. The CDR3 spans 15 residues. In germline, CDR1 is SGHNT, CDR2 YYREEE (reference sequence). CDR3 loop: CASSFSHRGVYEQYF. In DNA form, the CDR3 reads TGTGCCAGCAGCTTTTCCCACAGGGGAGTCTACGAGCAGTACTTC.

The chain recombines TRBV27 with TRBJ2-5, with D possibly TRBD2 on 6 matching bases. Germline CDR1 MNHEY, CDR2 SMNVEV (reference sequence). CDR3 length equals 19 residues. Trimming removed 0 bases at V and 2 bases at J, with 22 bases between. The CDR3 region has the DNA TGTGCCAGCAGTTTATCTCCGACTAGTGTTTCTCCGGCACAAGAGACCCAGTACTTC. Its protein is CASSLSPTSVSPAQETQYF.

This clone was seen a single time. The chain employs TRBV9 and TRBJ2-7; unclear D gene. This CDR3 spans 15 amino acids. V gave up 0 bases and J gave up 1 base, with 11 bases separating them. Germline CDR1 is SGDLS and CDR2 is YYNGEE. CDR3 loop: CASSVDSSQSYEQYF. The DNA of the CDR3 is TGTGCCAGCAGCGTAGACTCGAGCCAATCCTACGAGCAGTACTTC.

The chain joins TRBV4-3 to TRBJ2-7, with 7 bases matching TRBD2. The CDR3 loop spans 15 amino acids. CDR1 and CDR2 from the germline V gene are LGHNA and YSLEER. With 3 bases clipped from V and 5 bases from J, the junction kept 10 bases outside the gene matches. CDR3 protein: CASSHLAGEVNEQYF. As DNA, the CDR3 is TGCGCCAGCAGCCACTTGGCGGGAGAAGTAAACGAGCAGTACTTC.

This clone was detected only once. This chain connects TRBV6-5 to TRBJ2-7, with D perhaps matching TRBD1 (6 bases). The CDR3 covers 14 residues. V was trimmed by 7 bases and J by 0 bases, leaving 13 bases between them. Per the germline V gene, CDR1 is MNHEY and CDR2 is SVGAGI. The CDR3 DNA reads TGTGCCAGCACCGCCGGACAGAGCTCCTACGAGCAGTACTTC. Its translation is CASTAGQSSYEQYF.

Turning to this clone: Additional DNA sequences in this sample encode the identical CDR3. The chain joins TRBV4-3 to TRBJ2-1; 7 bases are shared with TRBD2. The CDR3 extends over 15 amino acids. Per germline, CDR1 LGHNA and CDR2 YSLEER. J was trimmed by 3 bases and V by 0 bases; bases with no gene match: 2. DNA of the CDR3: TGCGCCAGCAGCCAAGATTGGGGGGGCTACAATGAGCAGTTCTTC. Its translation: CASSQDWGGYNEQFF.

J is TRBJ2-7 and V is TRBV15; D is undetermined. V lost 0 bases and J 2 bases, leaving 17 bases between the germline ends. Germline V gives CDR1 LNHNV, CDR2 YYDKDF (reference sequence). This CDR3 has 17 amino acids. The CDR3, as DNA: TGTGCCACCAGCAGAGATGCCCTTTTTGCGCCTACCTACGAGCAGTACTTC. Amino acid sequence: CATSRDALFAPTYEQYF.

J is TRBJ1-1 and V is TRBV6-5, with 7 bases that match TRBD1. This CDR3 region has 15 residues. J gave up 4 bases and V 4 bases, and 9 bases lay outside the gene matches. The germline V gene has CDR1 MNHEY and CDR2 SVGAGI. This CDR3 reads CASSSIQGLGTEAFF. The DNA for the CDR3 is TGTGCCAGCAGTTCGATACAGGGGTTAGGCACTGAAGCTTTCTTT.

CDR3 sequence: CAWNPTGARGGYTF. DNA of the CDR3: TGTGCCTGGAACCCTACAGGGGCGCGTGGTGGCTACACCTTC. V usage is TRBV30 and J usage is TRBJ1-2, with 7 bases aligning to TRBD1. The CDR3 is made up of 14 amino acids. Germline CDR1 reads GTSNPN; CDR2 reads SVGIG (reference sequence). Unmatched junction bases numbered 12, after V lost 4 bases and J lost 7 bases.

This clone was detected only once. This chain uses TRBV7-3 with TRBJ2-2; tentatively, D is TRBD1 (5 bases). Trimming cost V 0 bases and J 4 bases, with 12 bases left between them. Germline assignment: CDR1 SGHTA and CDR2 FQGTGA. This CDR3 is built from 16 residues. The CDR3 protein is CASSLTLHRTTGELFF. DNA for the CDR3: TGTGCCAGCAGCTTAACGTTGCACAGGACCACCGGGGAGCTGTTTTTT.

V gene TRBV19 combines with J gene TRBJ1-5; TRBD1 matches at 10 bases. J lost 4 bases, V lost 3 bases, and 9 bases had no gene match. This CDR3 has 17 residues. The germline V gene encodes CDR1 LNHDA and CDR2 SQIVND (reference sequence). In DNA form, the CDR3 reads TGTGCCAGTAGTATCGTGGGGACAGGGGCTGGAAATCAGCCCCAGCATTTT. Translating gives CASSIVGTGAGNQPQHF.